A single sample gave rise to the 9 T cell receptor beta chains below, sequenced in a study of T-cell memory formation after mild COVID-19. TCRdb re-called the 5' RACE reads through MiXCR, storing one row per CDR3 protein. This sample has over 300,000 distinct CDR3 sequences; roughly 19% occur once, and the top ten carry roughly 23%. Sequencing was done on a sample of PBMCs or a T cell subset sorted from them (not recorded which). The receptors come from a young man who had mild COVID-19 (a few samples of this study predate the infection). Cell type and time point are not known.

This clonotype was found many times. The rearrangement joins TRBV29-1 to TRBJ2-5; 7 nucleotides line up with TRBD2. The J segment lost 4 bases and the V segment lost 3 bases, leaving 5 bases of the junction unmatched. There are 13 residues in the CDR3. CDR1 is SQVTM, CDR2 ANQGSEA, per germline. The CDR3 sequence: CSVDNIAGETQYF. In nucleotides, the CDR3 is TGCAGCGTTGACAATATAGCGGGAGAGACCCAGTACTTC.

The J gene is TRBJ1-1, the V gene TRBV6-5; D remains unclear. There are 14 residues in the CDR3. V lost 1 base, J lost 8 bases, and 14 bases lay in between. The germline V gene has CDR1 MNHEY and CDR2 SVGAGI. This CDR3 is CASSYLAVQSEAFF. CDR3 in DNA: TGTGCCAGCAGTTACTTGGCGGTCCAGTCAGAAGCTTTCTTT.

This clonotype showed up just once. V gene TRBV20-1 combines with J gene TRBJ1-2; 8 nucleotides line up with TRBD1. This CDR3 region has 11 residues. With 5 bases clipped from V and 7 bases from J, the junction kept 3 bases outside the gene matches. Germline values: CDR1 DFQATT, CDR2 SNEGSKA (reference sequence). This CDR3 is CSASRGPGYTF. The DNA for the CDR3 is TGCAGTGCTTCCAGGGGGCCTGGCTACACCTTC.

The gene calls are TRBV10-3 and TRBJ1-6; D is uncertain. The germline gives CDR1 ENHRY, CDR2 SYGVKD. The CDR3 length is 14 residues. V lost 6 bases, J lost 5 bases, and 11 bases lay in between. In DNA, the CDR3 is TGTGCCATCAGCGGCAGAGAGAATAATTCACCCCTCCACTTT. Translating gives CAISGRENNSPLHF.

The chain couples TRBV7-3 to TRBJ2-7; D may be TRBD2 (6 bases). CDR1 SGHTA and CDR2 FQGTGA come from the germline V gene. V gave up 8 bases and J gave up 2 bases, with 19 bases separating them. This CDR3 spans 15 amino acids. The CDR3 bases are TGTGCCAGCCCTTGGAGGGGAGCGATCCCCTACGAGCAGTACTTC. It codes for CASPWRGAIPYEQYF.

The rearrangement joins TRBV24-1 to TRBJ2-1; 10 bases agree with TRBD1. This CDR3 spans 14 amino acids. Per the germline V gene, CDR1 is KGHDR and CDR2 is SFDVKD. With 5 bases clipped from V and 5 bases from J, the junction kept 2 bases outside the gene matches. This CDR3 is CATSGDRGNNEQFF. In DNA, the CDR3 is TGTGCCACCAGTGGGGACAGGGGAAACAATGAGCAGTTCTTC.

The rearrangement joins TRBV28 to TRBJ2-2; 10 nucleotides agree with TRBD1. V trimming: 6 bases; J trimming: 0 bases; junction bases outside the gene matches: 7. Per the germline V gene, CDR1 is MDHEN and CDR2 is SYDVKM. CDR3 length: 17 amino acids. The CDR3 bases are TGTGCCAGCAGCCCGCCGGGACAGGGGTCGAACACCGGGGAGCTGTTTTTT. The encoded protein is CASSPPGQGSNTGELFF. The whole variable domain, filled in from reference TRBV28 and TRBJ2-2, reads DVKVTQSSRYLVKRTGEKVFLECVQDMDHENMFWYRQDPGLGLRLIYFSYDVKMKEKGDIPEGYSVSREKKERFSLILESASTNQTSMYLCASSPPGQGSNTGELFFGEGSRLTVL.

This clonotype was counted only a few times. The chain couples TRBV9 to TRBJ2-5; unclear D gene. Germline assignment: CDR1 SGDLS and CDR2 YYNGEE. The V end was cut by 0 bases, the J end by 1 base, with 7 bases between. The CDR3 totals 14 residues. CDR3 sequence: CASSVAQFQETQYF. The CDR3, as DNA: TGTGCCAGCAGCGTAGCGCAGTTCCAAGAGACCCAGTACTTC.

V and J are TRBV11-2 and TRBJ2-2, with TRBD1 matching 9 bases. Germline V gene sequence: CDR1 SGHAT, CDR2 FQNNGV. The CDR3 sequence is 16 residues long. V shed 0 bases, J shed 5 bases, and the junction held 4 bases outside the gene matches. The CDR3 spells CASSLDLTGGTGELFF. The CDR3 coding sequence is TGTGCCAGCAGCTTAGATCTGACAGGGGGTACCGGGGAGCTGTTTTTT. Full variable domain (outside the CDR3, taken from reference TRBV11-2 and TRBJ2-2): EAGVAQSPRYKIIEKRQSVAFWCNPISGHATLYWYQQILGQGPKLLIQFQNNGVVDDSQLPKDRFSAERLKGVDSTLKIQPAKLEDSAVYLCASSLDLTGGTGELFFGEGSRLTVL.